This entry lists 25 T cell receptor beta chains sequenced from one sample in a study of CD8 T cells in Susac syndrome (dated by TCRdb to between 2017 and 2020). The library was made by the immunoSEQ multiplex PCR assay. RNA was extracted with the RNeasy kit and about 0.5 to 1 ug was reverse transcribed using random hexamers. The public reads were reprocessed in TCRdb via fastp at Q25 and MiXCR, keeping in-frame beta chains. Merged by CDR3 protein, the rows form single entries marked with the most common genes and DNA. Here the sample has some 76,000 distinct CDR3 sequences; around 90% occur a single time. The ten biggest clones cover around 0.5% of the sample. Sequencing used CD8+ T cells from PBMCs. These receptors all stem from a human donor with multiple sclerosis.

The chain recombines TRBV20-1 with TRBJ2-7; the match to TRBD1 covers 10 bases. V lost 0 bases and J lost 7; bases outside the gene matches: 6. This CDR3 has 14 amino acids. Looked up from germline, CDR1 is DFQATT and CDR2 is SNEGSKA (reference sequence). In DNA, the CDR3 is TGCAGTGCTAGAGACCGGACAGGGGGGTTGGAGCAGTACTTC. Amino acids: CSARDRTGGLEQYF.

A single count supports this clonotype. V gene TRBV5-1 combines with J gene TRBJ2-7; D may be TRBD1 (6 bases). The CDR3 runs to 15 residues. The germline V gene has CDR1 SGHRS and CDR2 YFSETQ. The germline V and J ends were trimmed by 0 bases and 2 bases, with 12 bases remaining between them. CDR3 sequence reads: CASSLAQGSAYEQYF. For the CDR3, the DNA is TGCGCCAGCAGCTTGGCACAGGGCTCAGCCTACGAGCAGTACTTC.

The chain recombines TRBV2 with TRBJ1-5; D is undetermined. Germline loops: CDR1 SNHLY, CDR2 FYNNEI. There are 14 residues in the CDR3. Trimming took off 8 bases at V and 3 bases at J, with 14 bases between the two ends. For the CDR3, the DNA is TGTGCCAGCGGGTTAACCGGGTACAATCAGCCCCAGCATTTT. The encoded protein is CASGLTGYNQPQHF.

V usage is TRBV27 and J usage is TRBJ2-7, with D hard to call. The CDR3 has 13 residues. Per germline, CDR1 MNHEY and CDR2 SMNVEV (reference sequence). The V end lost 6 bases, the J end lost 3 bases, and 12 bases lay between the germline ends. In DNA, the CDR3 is TGTGCCAGCAGCGTAACTAAAAACTACGAGCAGTACTTC. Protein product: CASSVTKNYEQYF.

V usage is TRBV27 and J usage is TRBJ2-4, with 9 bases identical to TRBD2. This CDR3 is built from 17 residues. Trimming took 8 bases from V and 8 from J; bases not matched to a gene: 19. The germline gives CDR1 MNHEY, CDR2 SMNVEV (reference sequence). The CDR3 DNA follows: TGTGCCAGCGCCCCCAGGACCCCCGGCGGGAGGGGGGACATTCAGTACTTC. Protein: CASAPRTPGGRGDIQYF.

CDR3 in amino acids: CASSRPFGSGPYEQYF. For the CDR3, the DNA is TGTGCCAGCAGTCGCCCCTTTGGTAGCGGCCCCTACGAGCAGTACTTC. V usage is TRBV28 and J usage is TRBJ2-7, with a weak D call TRBD2 (6 bases). V lost 5 bases to trimming and J lost 2 bases, with 19 bases between them. The germline V gene encodes CDR1 MDHEN and CDR2 SYDVKM. The CDR3 loop spans 16 amino acids.

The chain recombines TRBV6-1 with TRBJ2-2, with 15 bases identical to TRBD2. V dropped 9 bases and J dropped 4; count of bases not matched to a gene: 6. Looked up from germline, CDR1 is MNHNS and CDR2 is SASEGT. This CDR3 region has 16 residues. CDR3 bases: TGTGCCAGTGGACTAGCGGGGGGGCCGGGCACCGGGGAGCTGTTTTTT. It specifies CASGLAGGPGTGELFF.

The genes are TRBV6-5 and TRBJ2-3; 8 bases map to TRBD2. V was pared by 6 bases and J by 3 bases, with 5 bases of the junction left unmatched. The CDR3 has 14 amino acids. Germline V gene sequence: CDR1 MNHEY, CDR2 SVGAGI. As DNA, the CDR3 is TGTGCCAGCAGCGTGACTAGCGAGACAGATACGCAGTATTTT. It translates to CASSVTSETDTQYF.

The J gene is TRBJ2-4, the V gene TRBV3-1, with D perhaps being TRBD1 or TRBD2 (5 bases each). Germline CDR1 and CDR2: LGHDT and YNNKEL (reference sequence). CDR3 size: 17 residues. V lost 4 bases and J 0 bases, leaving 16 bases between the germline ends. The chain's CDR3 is CASSPDERGLAKNIQYF. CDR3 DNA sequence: TGTGCCAGCAGCCCCGATGAGAGGGGTTTAGCCAAAAACATTCAGTACTTC.

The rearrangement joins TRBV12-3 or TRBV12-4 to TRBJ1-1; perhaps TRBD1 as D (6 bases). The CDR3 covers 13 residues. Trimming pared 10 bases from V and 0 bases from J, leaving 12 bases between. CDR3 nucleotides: TGTGCCACCCAAGGGGGGATGAACACTGAAGCTTTCTTT. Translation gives CATQGGMNTEAFF.

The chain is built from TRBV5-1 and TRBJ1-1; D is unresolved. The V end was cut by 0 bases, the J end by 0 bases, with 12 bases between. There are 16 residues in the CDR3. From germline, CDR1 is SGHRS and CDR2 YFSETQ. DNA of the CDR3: TGCGCCAGCAGCTTGGCTACGCCGTTCCTGAACACTGAAGCTTTCTTT. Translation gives CASSLATPFLNTEAFF.

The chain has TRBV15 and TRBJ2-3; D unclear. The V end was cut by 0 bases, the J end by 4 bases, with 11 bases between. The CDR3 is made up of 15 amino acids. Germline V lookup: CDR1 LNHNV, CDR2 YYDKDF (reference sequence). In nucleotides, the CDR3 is TGTGCCACCAGCAGAGAAAGCGACGGCGCAGATACGCAGTATTTT. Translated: CATSRESDGADTQYF.

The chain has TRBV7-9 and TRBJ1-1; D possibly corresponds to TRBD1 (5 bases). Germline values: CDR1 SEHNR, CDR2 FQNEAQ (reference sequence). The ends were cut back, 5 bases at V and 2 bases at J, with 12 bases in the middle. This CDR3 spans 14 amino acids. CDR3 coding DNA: TGTGCCAGCAGCCGCCTGGGGGGAAACACTGAAGCTTTCTTT. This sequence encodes CASSRLGGNTEAFF.

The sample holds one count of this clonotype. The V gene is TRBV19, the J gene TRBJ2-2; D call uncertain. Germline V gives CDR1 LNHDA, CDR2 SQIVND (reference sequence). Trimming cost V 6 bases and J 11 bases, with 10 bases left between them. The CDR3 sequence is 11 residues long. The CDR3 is CASRSGIELFF. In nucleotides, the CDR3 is TGTGCCAGTAGAAGTGGGATAGAGCTGTTTTTT. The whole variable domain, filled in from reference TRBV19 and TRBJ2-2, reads DGGITQSPKYLFRKEGQNVTLSCEQNLNHDAMYWYRQDPGQGLRLIYYSQIVNDFQKGDIAEGYSVSREKKESFPLTVTSAQKNPTAFYLCASRSGIELFFGEGSRLTVL.

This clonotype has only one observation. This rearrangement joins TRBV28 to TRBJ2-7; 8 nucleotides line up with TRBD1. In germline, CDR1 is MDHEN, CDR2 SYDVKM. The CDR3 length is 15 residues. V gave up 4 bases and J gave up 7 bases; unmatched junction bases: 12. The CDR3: CASSWARGRTGEQYF. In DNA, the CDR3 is TGTGCCAGCAGTTGGGCCAGGGGGCGTACTGGTGAGCAGTACTTC.

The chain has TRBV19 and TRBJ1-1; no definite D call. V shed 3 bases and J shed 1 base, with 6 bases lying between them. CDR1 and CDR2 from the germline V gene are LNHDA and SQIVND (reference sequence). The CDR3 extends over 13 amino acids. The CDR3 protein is CASSIHENTEAFF. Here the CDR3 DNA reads TGTGCCAGTAGTATTCATGAGAACACTGAAGCTTTCTTT.

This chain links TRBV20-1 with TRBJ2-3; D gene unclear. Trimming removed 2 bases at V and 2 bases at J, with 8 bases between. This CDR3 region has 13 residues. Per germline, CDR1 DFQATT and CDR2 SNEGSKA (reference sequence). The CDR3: CSARMAYTDTQYF. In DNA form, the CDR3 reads TGCAGTGCTAGAATGGCTTACACAGATACGCAGTATTTT.

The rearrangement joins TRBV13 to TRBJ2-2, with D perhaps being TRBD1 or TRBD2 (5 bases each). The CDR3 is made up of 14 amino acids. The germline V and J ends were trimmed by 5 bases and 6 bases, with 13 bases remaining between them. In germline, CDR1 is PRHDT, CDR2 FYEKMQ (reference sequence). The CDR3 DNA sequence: TGTGCCAGCAGCCCTAATACGGGGCCCGGGGAGCTGTTTTTT. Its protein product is CASSPNTGPGELFF.

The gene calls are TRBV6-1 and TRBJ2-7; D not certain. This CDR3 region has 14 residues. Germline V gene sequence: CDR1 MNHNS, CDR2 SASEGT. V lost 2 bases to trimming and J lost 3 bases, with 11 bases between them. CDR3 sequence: CASSEIEQIYEQYF. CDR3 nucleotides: TGTGCCAGCAGTGAAATAGAACAGATCTACGAGCAGTACTTC.

The chain's CDR3 is CASSTLGGASQETQYF. CDR3 DNA: TGTGCCAGTAGTACGTTAGGGGGGGCCTCCCAAGAGACCCAGTACTTC. The chain recombines TRBV19 with TRBJ2-5; D possibly corresponds to TRBD2 (7 bases). Trimming left V 4 bases short and J 1 base short, with 16 bases between. Germline V gene data show CDR1 as LNHDA and CDR2 as SQIVND (reference sequence). The CDR3 consists of 16 residues.

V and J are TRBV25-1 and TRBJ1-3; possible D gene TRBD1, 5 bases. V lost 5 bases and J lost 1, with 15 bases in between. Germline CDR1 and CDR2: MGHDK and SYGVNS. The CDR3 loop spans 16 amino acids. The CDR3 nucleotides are TGTGCCAGCAGTCCACGACGGGGGTCTTCTGGAAACACCATATATTTT. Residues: CASSPRRGSSGNTIYF.

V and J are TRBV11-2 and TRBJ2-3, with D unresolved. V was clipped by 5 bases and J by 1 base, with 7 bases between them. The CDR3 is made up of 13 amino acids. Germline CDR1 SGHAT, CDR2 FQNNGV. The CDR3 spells CASSPWGTDTQYF. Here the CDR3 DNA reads TGTGCCAGCAGCCCCTGGGGCACAGATACGCAGTATTTT.

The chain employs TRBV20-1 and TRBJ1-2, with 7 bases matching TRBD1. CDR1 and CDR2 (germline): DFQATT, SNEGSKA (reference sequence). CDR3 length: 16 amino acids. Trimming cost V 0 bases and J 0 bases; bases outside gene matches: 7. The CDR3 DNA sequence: TGCAGTGCTAGAGATCTCACAGGGGAGGCTAACTATGGCTACACCTTC. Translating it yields CSARDLTGEANYGYTF.

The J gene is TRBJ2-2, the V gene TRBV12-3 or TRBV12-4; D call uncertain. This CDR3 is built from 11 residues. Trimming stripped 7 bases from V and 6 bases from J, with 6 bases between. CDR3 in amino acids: CASKIAGELFF. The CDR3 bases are TGTGCCAGCAAAATCGCCGGGGAGCTGTTTTTT.

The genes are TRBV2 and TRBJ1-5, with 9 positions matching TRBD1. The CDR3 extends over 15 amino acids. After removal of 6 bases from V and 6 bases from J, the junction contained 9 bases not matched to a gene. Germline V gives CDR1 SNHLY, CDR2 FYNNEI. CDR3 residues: CASSEVGQGLQPQHF. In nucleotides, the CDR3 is TGTGCCAGCAGCGAGGTTGGACAGGGGCTTCAGCCCCAGCATTTT.